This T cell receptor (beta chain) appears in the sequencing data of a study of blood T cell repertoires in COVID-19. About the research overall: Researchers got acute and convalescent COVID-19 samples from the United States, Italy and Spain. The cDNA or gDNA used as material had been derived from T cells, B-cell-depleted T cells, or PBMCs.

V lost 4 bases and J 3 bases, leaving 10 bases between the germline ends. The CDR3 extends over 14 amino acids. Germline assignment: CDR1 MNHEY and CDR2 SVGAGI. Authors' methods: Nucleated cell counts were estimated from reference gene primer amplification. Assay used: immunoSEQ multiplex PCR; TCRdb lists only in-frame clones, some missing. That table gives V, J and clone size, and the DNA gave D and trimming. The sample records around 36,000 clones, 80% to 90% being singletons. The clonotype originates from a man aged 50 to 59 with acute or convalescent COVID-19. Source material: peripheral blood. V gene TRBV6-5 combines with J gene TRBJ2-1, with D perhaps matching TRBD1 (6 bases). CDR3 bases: TGTGCCAGCAGTTTCAGGGGTGGCTACAATGAGCAGTTCTTC. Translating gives CASSFRGGYNEQFF.